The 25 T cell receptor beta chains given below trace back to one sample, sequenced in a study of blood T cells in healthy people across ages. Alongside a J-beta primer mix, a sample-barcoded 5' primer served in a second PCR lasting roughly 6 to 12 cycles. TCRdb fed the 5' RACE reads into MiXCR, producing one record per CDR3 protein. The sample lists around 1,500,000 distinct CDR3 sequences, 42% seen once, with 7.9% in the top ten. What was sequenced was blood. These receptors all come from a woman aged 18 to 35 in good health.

CDR3 region: CAKRTSGGSDTQYF. In nucleotides, the CDR3 is TGTGCCAAGAGGACTAGCGGGGGTTCAGATACGCAGTATTTT. The V call is TRBV10-3, the J call TRBJ2-3, with 13 bases that match TRBD2. In germline, CDR1 is ENHRY, CDR2 SYGVKD. Trimming cost V 10 bases and J 4 bases; bases outside gene matches: 5. CDR3 length equals 14 residues.

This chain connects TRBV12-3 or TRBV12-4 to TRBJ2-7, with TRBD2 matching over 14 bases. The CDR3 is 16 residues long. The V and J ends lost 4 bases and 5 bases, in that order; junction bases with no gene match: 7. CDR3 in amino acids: CASSSGTSGGLDEQYF. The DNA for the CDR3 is TGTGCCAGCAGTTCCGGGACTAGCGGGGGTCTCGACGAGCAGTACTTC.

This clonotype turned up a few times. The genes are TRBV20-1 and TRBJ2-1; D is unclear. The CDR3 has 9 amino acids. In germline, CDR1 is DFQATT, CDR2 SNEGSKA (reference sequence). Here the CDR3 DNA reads TGCGGAAGTTTGGATGAGCAGTTCTTC. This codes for CGSLDEQFF.

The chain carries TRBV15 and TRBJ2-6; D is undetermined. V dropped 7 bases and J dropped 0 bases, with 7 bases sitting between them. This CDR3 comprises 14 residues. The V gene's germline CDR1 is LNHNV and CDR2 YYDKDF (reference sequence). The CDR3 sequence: CATNPGSGANVLTF. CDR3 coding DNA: TGTGCCACCAATCCAGGCTCTGGGGCCAACGTCCTGACTTTC.

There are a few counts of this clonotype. CDR3 sequence: CAISDLGTSGRAGQFF. Here the CDR3 DNA reads TGTGCCATCAGTGATCTCGGGACTAGCGGGAGGGCCGGGCAGTTCTTC. J is TRBJ2-1 and V is TRBV10-3; 16 positions agree with TRBD2. Trimming cost V 3 bases and J 12 bases; bases outside gene matches: 8. Germline CDR1 reads ENHRY; CDR2 reads SYGVKD. CDR3 length equals 16 residues.

The CDR3 DNA is TGTGCCATCAGTTCCGGACAGGGGAATGAGCAGTTCTTC. It codes for CAISSGQGNEQFF. V and J are TRBV10-3 and TRBJ2-1; 9 bases align to TRBD1. The CDR3 length is 13 residues. Germline CDR1 ENHRY, CDR2 SYGVKD. J gave up 7 bases and V 5 bases, and 3 bases lay outside the gene matches.

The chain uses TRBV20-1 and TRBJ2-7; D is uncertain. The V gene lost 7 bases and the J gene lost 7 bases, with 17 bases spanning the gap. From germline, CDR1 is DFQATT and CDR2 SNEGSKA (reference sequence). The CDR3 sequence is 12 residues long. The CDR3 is CSVLAAYNEQYF. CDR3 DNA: TGCAGTGTGTTGGCGGCCTACAATGAGCAGTACTTC.

The CDR3 spells CASSLGSSGRVANVLTF. DNA of the CDR3: TGTGCCAGCAGCTTAGGCAGTAGCGGGAGGGTGGCCAACGTCCTGACTTTC. The chain is built from TRBV11-2 and TRBJ2-6, with 11 positions matching TRBD2. Germline V gives CDR1 SGHAT, CDR2 FQNNGV. CDR3 length equals 17 residues. J lost 6 bases, V lost 1 base, and 5 bases had no gene match.

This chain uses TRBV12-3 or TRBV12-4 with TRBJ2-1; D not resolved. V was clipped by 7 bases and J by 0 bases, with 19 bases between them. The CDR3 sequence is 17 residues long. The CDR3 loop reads CASTPGRTGDSYNEQFF. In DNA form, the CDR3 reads TGTGCCAGCACCCCTGGCCGTACGGGTGACTCCTACAATGAGCAGTTCTTC.

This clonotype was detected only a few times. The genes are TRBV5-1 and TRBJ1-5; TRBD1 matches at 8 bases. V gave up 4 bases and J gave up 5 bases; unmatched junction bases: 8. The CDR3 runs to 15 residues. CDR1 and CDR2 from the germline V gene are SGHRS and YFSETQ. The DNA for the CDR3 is TGCGCCAGCAGCCGACAGGACAGGGAATATCAGCCCCAGCATTTT. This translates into CASSRQDREYQPQHF. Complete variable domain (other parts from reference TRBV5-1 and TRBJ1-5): KAGVTQTPRYLIKTRGQQVTLSCSPISGHRSVSWYQQTPGQGLQFLFEYFSETQRNKGNFPGRFSGRQFSNSRSEMNVSTLELGDSALYLCASSRQDREYQPQHFGDGTRLSIL.

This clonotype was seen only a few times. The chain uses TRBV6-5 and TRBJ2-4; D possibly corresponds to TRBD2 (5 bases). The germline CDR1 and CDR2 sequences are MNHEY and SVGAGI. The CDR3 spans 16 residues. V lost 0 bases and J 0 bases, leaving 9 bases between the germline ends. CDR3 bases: TGTGCCAGCAGTTACTCGATCGCGGGAGCCAAAAACATTCAGTACTTC. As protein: CASSYSIAGAKNIQYF.

Here the CDR3 DNA reads TGTGCCAGCAGTTTTGTCAGCTACTCTGGAAACACCATATATTTT. Translating it yields CASSFVSYSGNTIYF. The rearrangement joins TRBV12-3 or TRBV12-4 to TRBJ1-3; D is ambiguous. The V end lost 3 bases, the J end lost 0 bases, and 9 bases lay between the germline ends. CDR3 length: 15 amino acids.

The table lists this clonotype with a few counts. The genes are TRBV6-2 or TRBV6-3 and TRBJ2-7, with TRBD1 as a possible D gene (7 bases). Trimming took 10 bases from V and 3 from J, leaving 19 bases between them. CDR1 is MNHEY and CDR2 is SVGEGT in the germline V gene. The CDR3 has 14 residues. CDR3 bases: TGTGCCATCTCCCGCGGGACAGATCACTACGAGCAGTACTTC. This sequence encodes CAISRGTDHYEQYF.

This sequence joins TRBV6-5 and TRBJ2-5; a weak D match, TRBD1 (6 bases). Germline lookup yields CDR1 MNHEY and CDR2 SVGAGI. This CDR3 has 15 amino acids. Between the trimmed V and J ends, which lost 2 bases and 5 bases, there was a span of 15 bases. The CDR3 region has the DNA TGTGCCAGCAGTTACGTGGGGGCGCAGATGGAGACCCAGTACTTC. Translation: CASSYVGAQMETQYF.

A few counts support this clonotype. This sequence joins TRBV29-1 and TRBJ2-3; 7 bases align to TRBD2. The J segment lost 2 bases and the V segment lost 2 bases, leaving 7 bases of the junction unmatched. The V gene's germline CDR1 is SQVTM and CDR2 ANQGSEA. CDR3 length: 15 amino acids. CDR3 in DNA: TGCAGCGTTGAAAGGCTAGCGGCAGTCACAGATACGCAGTATTTT. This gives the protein CSVERLAAVTDTQYF.

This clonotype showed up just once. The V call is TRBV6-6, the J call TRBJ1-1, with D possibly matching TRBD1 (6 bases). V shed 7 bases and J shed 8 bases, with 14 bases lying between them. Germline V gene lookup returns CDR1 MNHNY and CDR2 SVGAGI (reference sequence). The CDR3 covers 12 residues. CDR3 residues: CASTKQGREAFF. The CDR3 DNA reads TGTGCCAGCACCAAACAGGGAAGGGAAGCTTTCTTT.

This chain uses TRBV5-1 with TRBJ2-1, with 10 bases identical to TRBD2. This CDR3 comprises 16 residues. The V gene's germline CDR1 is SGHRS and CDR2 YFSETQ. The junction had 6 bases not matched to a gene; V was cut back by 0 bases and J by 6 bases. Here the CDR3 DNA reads TGCGCCAGCAGCTTGGCCGCTAGCGGGAGCCTCAATGAGCAGTTCTTC. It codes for CASSLAASGSLNEQFF.

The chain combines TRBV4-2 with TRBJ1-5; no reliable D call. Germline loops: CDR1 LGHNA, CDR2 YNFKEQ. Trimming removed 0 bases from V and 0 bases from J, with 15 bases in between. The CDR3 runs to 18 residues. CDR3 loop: CASSQDAWGTYSNQPQHF. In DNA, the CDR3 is TGTGCCAGCAGCCAAGATGCATGGGGAACGTATAGCAATCAGCCCCAGCATTTT.

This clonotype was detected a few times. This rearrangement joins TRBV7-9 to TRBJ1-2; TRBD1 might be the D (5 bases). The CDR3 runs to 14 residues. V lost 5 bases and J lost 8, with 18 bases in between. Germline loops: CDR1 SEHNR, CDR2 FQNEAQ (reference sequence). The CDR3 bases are TGTGCCAGCAGCCCCAAGAGTTGGGGGGGAGGCTACACCTTC. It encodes CASSPKSWGGGYTF. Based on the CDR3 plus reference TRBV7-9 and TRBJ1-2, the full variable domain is DTGVSQNPRHKITKRGQNVTFRCDPISEHNRLYWYRQTLGQGPEFLTYFQNEAQLEKSRLLSDRFSAERPKGSFSTLEIQRTEQGDSAMYLCASSPKSWGGGYTFGSGTRLTVV.

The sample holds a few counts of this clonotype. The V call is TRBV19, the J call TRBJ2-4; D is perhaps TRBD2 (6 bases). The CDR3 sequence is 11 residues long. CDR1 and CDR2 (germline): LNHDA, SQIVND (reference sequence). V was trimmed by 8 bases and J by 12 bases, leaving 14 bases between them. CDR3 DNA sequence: TGTGCCAGTTCTACTACGACTAGTCAGTACTTC. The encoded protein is CASSTTTSQYF.

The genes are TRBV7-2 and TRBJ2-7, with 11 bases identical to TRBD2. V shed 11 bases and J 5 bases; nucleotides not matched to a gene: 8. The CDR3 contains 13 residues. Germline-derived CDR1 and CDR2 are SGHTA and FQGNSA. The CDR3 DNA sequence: TGTGCCGTTATAGCGGGAGGGCCGAACGAGCAGTACTTC. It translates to CAVIAGGPNEQYF.

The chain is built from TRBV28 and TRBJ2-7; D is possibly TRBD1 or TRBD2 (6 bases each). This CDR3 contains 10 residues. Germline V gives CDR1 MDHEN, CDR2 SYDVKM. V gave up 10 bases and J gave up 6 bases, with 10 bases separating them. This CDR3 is CATGGSEQYF. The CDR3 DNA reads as TGTGCCACCGGGGGCAGCGAGCAGTACTTC.

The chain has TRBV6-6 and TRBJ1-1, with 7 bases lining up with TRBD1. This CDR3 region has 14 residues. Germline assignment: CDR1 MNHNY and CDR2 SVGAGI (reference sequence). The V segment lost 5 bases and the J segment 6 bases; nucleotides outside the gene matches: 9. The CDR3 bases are TGTGCCAGCAGTGTAAACAGGGGAGAGGCTGAAGCTTTCTTT. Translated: CASSVNRGEAEAFF.

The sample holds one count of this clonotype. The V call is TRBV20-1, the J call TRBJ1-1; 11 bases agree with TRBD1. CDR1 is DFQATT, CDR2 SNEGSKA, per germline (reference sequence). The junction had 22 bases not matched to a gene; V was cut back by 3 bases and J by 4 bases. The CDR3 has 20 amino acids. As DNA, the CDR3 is TGCAGTGCTAGGCCGGGACTAGGCATATCCGGGACAGGGGGGGGCACTGAAGCTTTCTTT. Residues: CSARPGLGISGTGGGTEAFF.

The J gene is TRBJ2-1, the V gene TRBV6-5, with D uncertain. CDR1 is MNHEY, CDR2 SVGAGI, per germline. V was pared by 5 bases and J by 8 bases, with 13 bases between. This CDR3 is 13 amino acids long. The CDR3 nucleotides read TGTGCCAGCAGTGCGGTTGTTGGGGATGAGCAGTTCTTC. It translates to CASSAVVGDEQFF.